This T cell receptor (beta chain) was sequenced during a study of T cell clonality in common variable immunodeficiency. Germline-derived CDR1 and CDR2 are SGHTA and FQGNSA. V was pared by 1 base and J by 0 bases, with 0 bases of the junction left unmatched. There are 14 residues in the CDR3. Libraries were prepared by immunoSEQ multiplex PCR; TCRdb keeps only in-frame clonotypes and omits some of them. Recorded here are thousands of clones, none singletons. This clone was detected ten times or more. Antigen specificity is unknown. The observed sequence ends 3 residues before the CDR3 terminus, with the missing tail filled in from the germline J gene. Study outcomes and limitations: Reportedly, TCR beta sequences from common variable immunodeficiency showed fewer deletions and N-nucleotide insertions. T cell subpopulation sequencing would be needed to explain CVID clonality. Repertoire-complication correlations in CVID were limited by patient heterogeneity.

The chain couples TRBV7-2 to TRBJ2-7; TRBD1 aligns across 7 bases. This clonotype was obtained from a human donor with common variable immunodeficiency. The sample comprised peripheral blood mononuclear cells. CDR3 amino acids: CASSLGTGSYEQYF. Partial CDR3 DNA: TGTGCCAGCAGCTTAGGGACAGGCTCCTACGAG.